These 29 T cell receptor beta chains were sequenced from one sample in a study of beta chain features in type 1 diabetes. These receptors' antigens are unknown. Findings and caveats of the study: Shortening that was moderate but significant affected the TCRB CDR3s of Type 1 diabetes patients in all four CD4+ subsets.

The whole isolated RNA underwent reverse transcription, so sequencing captured expressed TCRB transcripts. Assay: immunoSEQ multiplex PCR; the TCRdb copy retains only in-frame clones and omits some. The sample yields 300,000 to 350,000 clones, around 9.3% seen once. Sequences were obtained from central memory CD4+ T cells from blood. These receptors were obtained from a man younger than 40 with type 1 diabetes.

The chain carries TRBV2 and TRBJ2-7, with 10 positions matching TRBD1. V was pared by 3 bases and J by 4 bases, with 3 bases of the junction left unmatched. Germline CDR1 SNHLY, CDR2 FYNNEI. The CDR3 covers 14 residues. CDR3: CASSEGTGVYEQYF. The CDR3 nucleotides are TGTGCCAGCAGTGAGGGGACAGGGGTTTACGAGCAGTACTTC.

The gene calls are TRBV2 and TRBJ1-2; weak D call: TRBD1 (5 bases). This CDR3 is 14 amino acids long. Deletions cut 2 bases from V and 8 bases from J, with 15 bases between. Per the germline V gene, CDR1 is SNHLY and CDR2 is FYNNEI. The CDR3 loop reads CASSEQGISRGYTF. The DNA for the CDR3 is TGTGCCAGCAGTGAACAGGGAATTTCGAGAGGCTACACCTTC.

The V gene is TRBV2, the J gene TRBJ2-3; D remains unclear. The ends were cut back, 5 bases at V and 4 bases at J, with 7 bases in the middle. This CDR3 has 12 amino acids. Germline CDR1 and CDR2: SNHLY and FYNNEI. CDR3 sequence (DNA): TGTGCCAGCAGTTCCGAGTCAGATACGCAGTATTTT. Amino acid sequence: CASSSESDTQYF.

The chain is built from TRBV18 and TRBJ2-7; D not certain. V lost 0 bases and J lost 0, with 6 bases in between. The CDR3 totals 14 residues. Germline-derived CDR1 and CDR2 are KGHSH and LQKENI. CDR3 nucleotides: TGTGCCAGCTCACCACCGAGCAGCTCCTACGAGCAGTACTTC. It encodes CASSPPSSSYEQYF.

This clone came up a few times. V and J are TRBV7-2 and TRBJ2-5; 10 bases align to TRBD2. Germline CDR1 SGHTA, CDR2 FQGNSA. CDR3 length: 14 residues. V gave up 5 bases and J gave up 4 bases; unmatched junction bases: 4. DNA for the CDR3: TGTGCCAGCAGCCGCAGCGGGGGGGTAGAGACCCAGTACTTC. This codes for CASSRSGGVETQYF.

This clone was seen a handful of times. This chain links TRBV29-1 with TRBJ2-3; the match to TRBD2 covers 9 bases. The CDR3 is made up of 16 amino acids. After removal of 0 bases from V and 3 bases from J, the junction contained 7 bases not matched to a gene. CDR1 and CDR2 from the germline V gene are SQVTM and ANQGSEA. The CDR3 is CSVEDMSGGSTDTQYF. The CDR3, as DNA: TGCAGCGTTGAAGATATGAGCGGGGGGTCGACAGATACGCAGTATTTT.

Many counts were recorded for this clone. This sequence joins TRBV7-9 and TRBJ2-6; D gene uncertain. The CDR3 loop spans 14 amino acids. With 1 base removed from V and 0 bases from J, the gap between germline ends came to 1 base. Germline-derived CDR1 and CDR2 are SEHNR and FQNEAQ (reference sequence). CDR3 residues: CASSLGSGANVLTF. CDR3 DNA: TGTGCCAGCAGCTTAGGCTCTGGGGCCAACGTCCTGACTTTC. Full variable domain (missing parts from reference TRBV7-9 and TRBJ2-6): DTGVSQNPRHKITKRGQNVTFRCDPISEHNRLYWYRQTLGQGPEFLTYFQNEAQLEKSRLLSDRFSAERPKGSFSTLEIQRTEQGDSAMYLCASSLGSGANVLTFGAGSRLTVL.

This clone was picked up a small number of times. This chain connects TRBV5-8 to TRBJ2-1; no reliable D call. The V gene's germline CDR1 is SGHTS and CDR2 YDEGEE. Trimming took off 1 base at V and 3 bases at J, with 5 bases between the two ends. The CDR3 consists of 13 residues. For the CDR3, the DNA is TGTGCCAGCAGCTTGACGGGCTACAATGAGCAGTTCTTC. Its protein is CASSLTGYNEQFF.

The gene calls are TRBV5-1 and TRBJ1-6; D uncertain. CDR1 is SGHRS, CDR2 YFSETQ, per germline. The CDR3 is 14 residues long. V was cut by 0 bases and J by 5 bases, with 6 bases left in between. CDR3 sequence: CASSLENNNSPLHF. As DNA, the CDR3 is TGCGCCAGCAGCTTGGAGAACAATAATTCACCCCTCCACTTT.

CDR3 DNA sequence: TGTGCCAGCAGCTTGATTCGGTTCGCCTACAATGAGCAGTTCTTC. This encodes CASSLIRFAYNEQFF. The rearrangement uses TRBV5-8 and TRBJ2-1; D not resolved. Per the germline V gene, CDR1 is SGHTS and CDR2 is YDEGEE. Trimming pared 1 base from V and 2 bases from J, leaving 10 bases between. The CDR3 runs 15 residues.

This clone came up a few times. This chain uses TRBV5-6 with TRBJ1-1, with 7 nucleotides matching TRBD1. Unmatched junction bases numbered 9, after V lost 4 bases and J lost 3 bases. From germline, CDR1 is SGHDT and CDR2 YYEEEE. The CDR3 contains 15 residues. Here the CDR3 DNA reads TGTGCCAGCAGCCCCCTTGGACAGGTTCACACTGAAGCTTTCTTT. This codes for CASSPLGQVHTEAFF.

This clone was counted ten times or more. The J gene is TRBJ1-4, the V gene TRBV4-1; 9 bases match TRBD1. Germline CDR1 is MGHRA and CDR2 is YSYEKL. The length of the CDR3 is 20 residues. V lost 4 bases and J lost 0; bases outside the gene matches: 15. For the CDR3, the DNA is TGCGCCAGCAGCCTCACAGGGGGCGAGCACCGCGGACCAACTAATGAAAAACTGTTTTTT. Amino acid sequence: CASSLTGGEHRGPTNEKLFF.

This clone has just a few counts. At the DNA level, this CDR3 is encoded by other sequences in the same sample as well. DNA for the CDR3: TGCGCCAGCAGCCTCCAGGGAAACGAGCAGTACTTC. It is translated as CASSLQGNEQYF. J is TRBJ2-7 and V is TRBV5-1; D perhaps matches TRBD1 (5 bases). This CDR3 has 12 residues. The germline V gene has CDR1 SGHRS and CDR2 YFSETQ. Trimming cost V 4 bases and J 5 bases, with 10 bases left between them.

This clone was picked up a small number of times. The chain joins TRBV5-1 to TRBJ2-1, with 9 positions matching TRBD1. The V gene's germline CDR1 is SGHRS and CDR2 YFSETQ. This CDR3 region has 16 residues. J lost 0 bases, V lost 3 bases, and 4 bases had no gene match. CDR3 loop: CASSWTGAHSYNEQFF. The CDR3, as DNA: TGCGCCAGCAGCTGGACAGGGGCGCACTCCTACAATGAGCAGTTCTTC.

This clone was seen a handful of times. The chain links TRBV25-1 to TRBJ2-3; tentatively, D is TRBD2 (5 bases). Trimming shortened V by 3 bases and J by 1 base, and 8 bases separated the two germline ends. This CDR3 is 14 amino acids long. Germline V gene lookup returns CDR1 MGHDK and CDR2 SYGVNS. The CDR3 nucleotides are TGTGCCAGCAGTGACTGGCGGGGCACAGATACGCAGTATTTT. It yields the protein CASSDWRGTDTQYF.

This clone was counted many times. The rearrangement uses TRBV18 and TRBJ1-1, with unresolved D. The CDR3 length is 14 residues. Germline V gives CDR1 KGHSH, CDR2 LQKENI. Trimming shortened V by 3 bases and J by 1 base, and 9 bases separated the two germline ends. The CDR3 DNA reads TGTGCCAGCTCACCCCTGGCGGGGAACACTGAAGCTTTCTTT. Its protein is CASSPLAGNTEAFF. The full variable domain, its missing parts supplied by reference TRBV18 and TRBJ1-1, is NAGVMQNPRHLVRRRGQEARLRCSPMKGHSHVYWYRQLPEEGLKFMVYLQKENIIDESGMPKERFSAEFPKEGPSILRIQQVVRGDSAAYFCASSPLAGNTEAFFGQGTRLTVV.

The gene calls are TRBV4-3 and TRBJ2-3; tentatively, D is TRBD2 (7 bases). The ends were cut back, 5 bases at V and 4 bases at J, with 19 bases in the middle. The CDR3 is made up of 16 amino acids. Germline V CDR1 and CDR2: LGHNA, YSLEER. This chain's CDR3 is CASSEGRGGAADTQYF. CDR3 coding DNA: TGCGCCAGCAGCGAGGGACGAGGGGGGGCTGCAGATACGCAGTATTTT.

This clone was seen a handful of times. The V call is TRBV19, the J call TRBJ1-5, with D tentatively TRBD1 (6 bases). Germline CDR1 and CDR2: LNHDA and SQIVND (reference sequence). The V gene lost 7 bases and the J gene lost 2 bases, with 9 bases spanning the gap. The CDR3 contains 13 residues. Here the CDR3 DNA reads TGTGCCAGTACAGGGGCGGGCAATCAGCCCCAGCATTTT. Translation gives CASTGAGNQPQHF.

The table lists this clone with many counts. The chain uses TRBV2 and TRBJ1-2, with D unresolved. The CDR3 loop spans 14 amino acids. V was clipped by 3 bases and J by 1 base, with 9 bases between them. The V gene's germline CDR1 is SNHLY and CDR2 FYNNEI. CDR3 residues: CASSEQAFNYGYTF. In nucleotides, the CDR3 is TGTGCCAGCAGTGAGCAGGCCTTTAACTATGGCTACACCTTC.

The gene calls are TRBV11-2 and TRBJ2-1; D may be TRBD1 or TRBD2 (5 bases each). Per the germline V gene, CDR1 is SGHAT and CDR2 is FQNNGV. The CDR3 is made up of 16 amino acids. Trimming took off 1 base at V and 1 base at J, with 11 bases between the two ends. CDR3 loop: CASSLGGIGSYNEQFF. The CDR3 region has the DNA TGTGCCAGCAGCTTAGGGGGGATTGGTTCCTACAATGAGCAGTTCTTC.

The table lists this clone with a few counts. CDR3 sequence: CASSQQRGLASQETQYF. CDR3 bases: TGCGCCAGCAGCCAACAAAGAGGACTAGCGAGCCAAGAGACCCAGTACTTC. The chain recombines TRBV4-3 with TRBJ2-5, with TRBD2 matching over 9 bases. The CDR3 extends over 17 amino acids. V shed 2 bases, J shed 1 base, and the junction held 8 bases outside the gene matches. CDR1 and CDR2 (germline): LGHNA, YSLEER.

This clone was recorded at least ten times. The rearrangement links TRBV2 to TRBJ2-5; D possibly corresponds to TRBD2 (6 bases). The germline V gene encodes CDR1 SNHLY and CDR2 FYNNEI. The CDR3 has 10 residues. V was pared by 6 bases and J by 9 bases, with 8 bases between. CDR3 sequence reads: CASRSGAQYF. CDR3 nucleotides: TGTGCCAGCAGGTCGGGGGCCCAGTACTTC.

About this clone itself: Other DNA variants within this sample encode the same CDR3. CDR3 bases: TGTGCCAGCAGACTAGCAGAAGAGACCCAGTACTTC. Its translation is CASRLAEETQYF. The J gene is TRBJ2-5, the V gene TRBV6-6; D may be TRBD2 (6 bases). CDR1 and CDR2 from the germline V gene are MNHNY and SVGAGI (reference sequence). CDR3 length: 12 residues. V was pared by 6 bases and J by 3 bases, with 8 bases between.

This clone was picked up a small number of times. This sample also contains other DNA sequences that code for the same CDR3. The chain employs TRBV30 and TRBJ2-7; 7 bases agree with TRBD1. The trim removed 1 base at V and 4 bases at J, leaving 1 base unmatched. CDR1 GTSNPN and CDR2 SVGIG come from the germline V gene (reference sequence). The CDR3 loop spans 12 amino acids. The CDR3 DNA reads as TGTGCCTGGAGTGGACAGGGTTACGAGCAGTACTTC. Its protein product is CAWSGQGYEQYF.

In this sample, this clone turned up many times. J is TRBJ2-3 and V is TRBV2, with 10 bases aligning to TRBD2. Germline V gene sequence: CDR1 SNHLY, CDR2 FYNNEI. This CDR3 spans 15 amino acids. V shed 8 bases, J shed 0 bases, and the junction held 5 bases outside the gene matches. CDR3 amino acids: CASLRAGGSTDTQYF. CDR3 nucleotides: TGTGCCAGCTTGCGAGCGGGGGGGAGCACAGATACGCAGTATTTT.

V usage is TRBV5-5 and J usage is TRBJ1-1; D call uncertain. The CDR3 extends over 15 amino acids. CDR1 is SGHKS, CDR2 YYEKEE, per germline (reference sequence). V was clipped by 4 bases and J by 4 bases, with 17 bases between them. The CDR3 sequence is CASSPEPGIFTEAFF. Here the CDR3 DNA reads TGTGCCAGCAGCCCGGAGCCGGGCATCTTCACTGAAGCTTTCTTT.

With regard to this clone: Other DNA variants within this sample encode the same CDR3. This sequence joins TRBV7-9 and TRBJ2-7; no reliable D call. The germline V gene encodes CDR1 SEHNR and CDR2 FQNEAQ (reference sequence). The V gene lost 1 base and the J gene lost 0 bases, with 10 bases spanning the gap. CDR3 size: 15 residues. CDR3 sequence: CASSLGQWSSYEQYF. Here the CDR3 DNA reads TGTGCCAGCAGCTTAGGGCAGTGGAGCTCCTACGAGCAGTACTTC.

There are a few counts of this clone. V and J are TRBV7-2 and TRBJ2-7; D gene ambiguous. V lost 3 bases to trimming and J lost 3 bases, with 9 bases between them. This CDR3 contains 13 residues. Germline CDR1 is SGHTA and CDR2 is FQGNSA. In nucleotides, the CDR3 is TGTGCCAGCAGCTTGGGCAGCCTCTACGAGCAGTACTTC. It encodes CASSLGSLYEQYF.

This clone was counted a few times. This chain links TRBV30 with TRBJ1-4, with D hard to call. Trimming stripped 1 base from V and 1 base from J, with 10 bases between. This CDR3 contains 15 residues. Germline assignment: CDR1 GTSNPN and CDR2 SVGIG (reference sequence). CDR3: CAWSDQVETNEKLFF. The CDR3 coding sequence is TGTGCCTGGAGTGATCAGGTGGAAACTAATGAAAAACTGTTTTTT.